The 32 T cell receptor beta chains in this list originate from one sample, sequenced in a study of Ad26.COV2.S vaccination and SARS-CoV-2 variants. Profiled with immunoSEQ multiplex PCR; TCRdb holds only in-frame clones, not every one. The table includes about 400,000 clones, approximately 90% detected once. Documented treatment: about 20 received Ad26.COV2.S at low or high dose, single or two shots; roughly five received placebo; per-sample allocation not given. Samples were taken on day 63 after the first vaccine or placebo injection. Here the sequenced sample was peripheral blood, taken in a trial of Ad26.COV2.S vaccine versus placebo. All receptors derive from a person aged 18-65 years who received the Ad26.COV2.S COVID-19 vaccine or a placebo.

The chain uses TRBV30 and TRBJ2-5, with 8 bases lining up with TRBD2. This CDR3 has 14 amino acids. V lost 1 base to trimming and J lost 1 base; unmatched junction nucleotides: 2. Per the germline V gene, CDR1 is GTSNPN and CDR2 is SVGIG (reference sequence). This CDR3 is CAWSGLASQETQYF. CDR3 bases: TGTGCCTGGAGTGGACTAGCGTCCCAAGAGACCCAGTACTTC.

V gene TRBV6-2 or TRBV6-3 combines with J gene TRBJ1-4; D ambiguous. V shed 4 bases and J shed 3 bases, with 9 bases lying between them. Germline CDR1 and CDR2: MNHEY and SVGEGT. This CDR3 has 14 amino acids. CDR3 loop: CASSSGMPNEKLFF. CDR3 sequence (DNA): TGTGCCAGCAGTTCGGGCATGCCTAATGAAAAACTGTTTTTT.

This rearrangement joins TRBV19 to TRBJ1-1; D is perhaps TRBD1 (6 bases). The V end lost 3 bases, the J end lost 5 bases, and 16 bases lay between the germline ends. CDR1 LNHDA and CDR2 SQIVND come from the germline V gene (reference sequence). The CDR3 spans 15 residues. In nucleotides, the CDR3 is TGTGCCAGTAGTATTACTGGGACACTCGGAACTGAAGCTTTCTTT. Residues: CASSITGTLGTEAFF.

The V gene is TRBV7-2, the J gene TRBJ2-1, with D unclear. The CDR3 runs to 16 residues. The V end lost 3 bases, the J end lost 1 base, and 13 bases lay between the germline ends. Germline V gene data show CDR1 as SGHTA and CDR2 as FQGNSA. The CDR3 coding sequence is TGTGCCAGCAGCTTGGAAGGGTCACAATCCTACAATGAGCAGTTCTTC. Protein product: CASSLEGSQSYNEQFF.

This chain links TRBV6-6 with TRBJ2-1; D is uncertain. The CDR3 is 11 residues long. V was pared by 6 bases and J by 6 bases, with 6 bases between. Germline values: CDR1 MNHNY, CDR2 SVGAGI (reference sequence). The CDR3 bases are TGTGCCAGCAGGGGATTCAATGAGCAGTTCTTC. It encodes CASRGFNEQFF.

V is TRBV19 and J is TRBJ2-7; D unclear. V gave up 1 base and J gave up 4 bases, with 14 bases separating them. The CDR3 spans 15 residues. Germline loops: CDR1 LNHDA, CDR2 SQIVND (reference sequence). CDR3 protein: CASSIVGRFSYEQYF. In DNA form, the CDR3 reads TGTGCCAGTAGTATAGTAGGACGGTTTTCTTACGAGCAGTACTTC.

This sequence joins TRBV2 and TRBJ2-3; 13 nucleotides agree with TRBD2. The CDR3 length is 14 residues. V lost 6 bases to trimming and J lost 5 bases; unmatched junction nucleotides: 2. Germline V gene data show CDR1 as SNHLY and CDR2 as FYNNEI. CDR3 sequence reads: CASSTSGGGDTQYF. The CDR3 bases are TGTGCCAGCAGCACTAGCGGGGGGGGAGATACGCAGTATTTT.

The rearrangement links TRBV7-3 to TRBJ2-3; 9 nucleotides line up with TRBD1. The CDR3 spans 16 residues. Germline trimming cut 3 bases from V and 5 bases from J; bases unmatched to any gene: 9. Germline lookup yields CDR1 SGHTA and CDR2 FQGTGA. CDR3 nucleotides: TGTGCCAGCAGCTTGGGGGTGGGACAGGGAAGAGATACGCAGTATTTT. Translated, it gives CASSLGVGQGRDTQYF. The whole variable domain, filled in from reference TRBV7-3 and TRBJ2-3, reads GAGVSQTPSNKVTEKGKYVELRCDPISGHTALYWYRQSLGQGPEFLIYFQGTGAADDSGLPNDRFFAVRPEGSVSTLKIQRTERGDSAVYLCASSLGVGQGRDTQYFGPGTRLTVL.

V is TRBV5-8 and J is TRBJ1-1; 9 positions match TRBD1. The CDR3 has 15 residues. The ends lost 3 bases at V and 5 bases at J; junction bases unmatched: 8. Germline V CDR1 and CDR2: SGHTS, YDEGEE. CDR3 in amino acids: CASSYRGRGRTEAFF. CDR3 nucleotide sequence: TGTGCCAGCAGCTACAGGGGGCGGGGGAGAACTGAAGCTTTCTTT. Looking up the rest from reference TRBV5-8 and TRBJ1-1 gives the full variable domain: EAGVTQSPTHLIKTRGQQATLRCSPISGHTSVYWYQQALGLGLQFLLWYDEGEERNRGNFPPRFSGRQFPNYSSELNVNALELEDSALYLCASSYRGRGRTEAFFGQGTRLTVV.

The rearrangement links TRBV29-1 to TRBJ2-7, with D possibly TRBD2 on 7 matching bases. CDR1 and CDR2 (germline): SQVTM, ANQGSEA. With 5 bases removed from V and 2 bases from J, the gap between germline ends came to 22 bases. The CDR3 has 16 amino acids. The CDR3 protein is CSVSKKGGNFAYEQYF. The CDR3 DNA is TGCAGCGTTTCAAAAAAGGGGGGGAATTTCGCCTACGAGCAGTACTTC.

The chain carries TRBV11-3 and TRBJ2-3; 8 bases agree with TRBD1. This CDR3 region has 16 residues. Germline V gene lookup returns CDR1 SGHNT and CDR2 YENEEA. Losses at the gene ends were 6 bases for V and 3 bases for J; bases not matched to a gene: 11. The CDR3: CASSFHRGRWTDTQYF. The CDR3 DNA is TGTGCCAGCAGTTTCCACAGGGGGAGATGGACAGATACGCAGTATTTT.

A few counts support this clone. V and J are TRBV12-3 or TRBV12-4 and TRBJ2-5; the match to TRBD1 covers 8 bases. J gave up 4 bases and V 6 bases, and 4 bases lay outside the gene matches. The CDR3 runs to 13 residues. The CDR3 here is CASSRGQGETQYF. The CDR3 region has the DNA TGTGCCAGCAGCCGCGGACAGGGAGAGACCCAGTACTTC.

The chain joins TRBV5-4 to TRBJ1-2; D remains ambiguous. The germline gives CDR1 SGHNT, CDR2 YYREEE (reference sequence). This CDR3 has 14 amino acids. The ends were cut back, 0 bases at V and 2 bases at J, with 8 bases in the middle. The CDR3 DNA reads TGTGCCAGCAGCTTGGTCGCGGGGAACTATGGCTACACCTTC. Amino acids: CASSLVAGNYGYTF. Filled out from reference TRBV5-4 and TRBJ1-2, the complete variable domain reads ETGVTQSPTHLIKTRGQQVTLRCSSQSGHNTVSWYQQALGQGPQFIFQYYREEENGRGNFPPRFSGLQFPNYSSELNVNALELDDSALYLCASSLVAGNYGYTFGSGTRLTVV.

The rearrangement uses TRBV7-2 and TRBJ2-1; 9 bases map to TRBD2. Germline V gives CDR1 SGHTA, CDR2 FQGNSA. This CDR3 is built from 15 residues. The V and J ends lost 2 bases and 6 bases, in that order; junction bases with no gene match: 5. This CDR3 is CASSLSLAGFNEQFF. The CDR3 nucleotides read TGTGCCAGCAGCTTATCCCTAGCGGGATTCAATGAGCAGTTCTTC.

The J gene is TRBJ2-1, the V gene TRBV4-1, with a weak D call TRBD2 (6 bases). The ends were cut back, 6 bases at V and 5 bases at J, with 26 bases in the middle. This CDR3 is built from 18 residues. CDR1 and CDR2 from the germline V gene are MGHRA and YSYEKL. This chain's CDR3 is CASRGGWTYRPKDNEQFF. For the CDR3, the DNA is TGCGCCAGCAGGGGGGGTTGGACCTACCGACCTAAGGACAATGAGCAGTTCTTC.

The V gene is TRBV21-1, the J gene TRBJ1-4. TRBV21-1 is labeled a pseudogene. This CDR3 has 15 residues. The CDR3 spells CASSKARAGDEKLFF. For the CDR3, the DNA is TGTGCCAGCAGCAAAGCAAGGGCCGGCGATGAAAAACTGTTTTTT.

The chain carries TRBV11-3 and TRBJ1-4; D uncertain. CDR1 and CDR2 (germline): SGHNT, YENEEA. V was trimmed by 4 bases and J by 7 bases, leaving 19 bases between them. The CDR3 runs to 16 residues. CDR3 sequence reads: CASSSPGGLWSEKLFF. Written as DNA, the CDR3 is TGTGCCAGCAGCTCCCCGGGAGGGCTATGGAGTGAAAAACTGTTTTTT.

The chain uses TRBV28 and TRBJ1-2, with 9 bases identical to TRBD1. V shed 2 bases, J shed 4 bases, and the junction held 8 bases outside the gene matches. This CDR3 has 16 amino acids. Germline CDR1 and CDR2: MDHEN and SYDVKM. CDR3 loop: CASSLTGTGSFYGYTF. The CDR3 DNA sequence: TGTGCCAGCAGTTTAACCGGGACAGGGAGCTTCTATGGCTACACCTTC.

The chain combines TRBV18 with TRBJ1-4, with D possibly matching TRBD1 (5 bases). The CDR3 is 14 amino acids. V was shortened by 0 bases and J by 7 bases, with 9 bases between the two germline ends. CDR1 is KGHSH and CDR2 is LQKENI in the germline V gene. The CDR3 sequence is CASSPPTVVEKLFF. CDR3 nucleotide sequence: TGTGCCAGCTCACCACCGACAGTCGTTGAAAAACTGTTTTTT.

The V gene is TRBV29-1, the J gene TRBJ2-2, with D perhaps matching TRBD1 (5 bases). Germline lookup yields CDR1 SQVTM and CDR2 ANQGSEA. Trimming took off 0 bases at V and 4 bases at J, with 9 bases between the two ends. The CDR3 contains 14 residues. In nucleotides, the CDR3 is TGCAGCGTTGAAGAACAGGAGATCACCGGGGAGCTGTTTTTT. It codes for CSVEEQEITGELFF.

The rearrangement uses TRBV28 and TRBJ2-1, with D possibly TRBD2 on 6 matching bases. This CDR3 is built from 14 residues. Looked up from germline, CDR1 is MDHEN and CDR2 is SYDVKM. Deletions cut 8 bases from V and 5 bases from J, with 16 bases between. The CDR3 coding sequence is TGTGCCAGCGATTGGGGGACTTCAAACAATGAGCAGTTCTTC. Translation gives CASDWGTSNNEQFF.

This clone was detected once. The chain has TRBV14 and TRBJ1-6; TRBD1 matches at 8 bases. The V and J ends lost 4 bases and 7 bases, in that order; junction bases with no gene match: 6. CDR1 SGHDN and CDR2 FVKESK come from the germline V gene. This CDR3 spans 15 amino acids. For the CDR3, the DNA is TGTGCCAGCAGCCGGTCGACAGGGGCGAATTCACCCCTCCACTTT. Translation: CASSRSTGANSPLHF.

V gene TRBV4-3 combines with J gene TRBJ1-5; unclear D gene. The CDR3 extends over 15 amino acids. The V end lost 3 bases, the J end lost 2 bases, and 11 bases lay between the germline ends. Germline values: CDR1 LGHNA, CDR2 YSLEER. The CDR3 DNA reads TGCGCCAGCAGCCAGGACGATTTCGGCAATCAGCCCCAGCATTTT. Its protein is CASSQDDFGNQPQHF.

The CDR3 protein is CASSSPRYEQYF. CDR3 sequence (DNA): TGTGCCAGCAGTTCCCCCCGCTACGAGCAGTACTTC. The rearrangement joins TRBV28 to TRBJ2-7; D is unresolved. The CDR3 length is 12 residues. V was cut by 4 bases and J by 3 bases, with 7 bases left in between. Germline CDR1 and CDR2: MDHEN and SYDVKM.

The chain's CDR3 is CASSELGDTQYF. CDR3 coding DNA: TGTGCCAGCAGTGAATTAGGAGATACGCAGTATTTT. The chain is built from TRBV6-1 and TRBJ2-3; the D is unclear. Trimming left V 2 bases short and J 5 bases short, with 5 bases between. The CDR3 totals 12 residues. The germline V gene has CDR1 MNHNS and CDR2 SASEGT.

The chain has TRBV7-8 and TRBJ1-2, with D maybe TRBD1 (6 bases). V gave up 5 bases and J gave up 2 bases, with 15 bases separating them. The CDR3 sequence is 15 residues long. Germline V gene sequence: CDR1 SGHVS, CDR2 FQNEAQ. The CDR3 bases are TGTGCCAGCAGCGCCCGGCGGGGGCGAAACTATGGCTACACCTTC. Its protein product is CASSARRGRNYGYTF.

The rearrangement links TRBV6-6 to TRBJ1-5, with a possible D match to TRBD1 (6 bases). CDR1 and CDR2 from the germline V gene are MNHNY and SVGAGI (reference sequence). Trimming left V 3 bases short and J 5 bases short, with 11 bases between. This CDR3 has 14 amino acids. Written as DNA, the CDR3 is TGTGCCAGCAGTTATGGACAGCCCCATCAGCCCCAGCATTTT. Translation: CASSYGQPHQPQHF.

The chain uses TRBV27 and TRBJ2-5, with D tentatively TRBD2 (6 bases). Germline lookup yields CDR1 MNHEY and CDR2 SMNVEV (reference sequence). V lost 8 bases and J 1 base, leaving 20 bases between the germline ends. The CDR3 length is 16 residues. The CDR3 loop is CASRALPGLSQETQYF. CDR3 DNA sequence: TGTGCCAGCCGTGCGCTTCCGGGACTGAGCCAAGAGACCCAGTACTTC.

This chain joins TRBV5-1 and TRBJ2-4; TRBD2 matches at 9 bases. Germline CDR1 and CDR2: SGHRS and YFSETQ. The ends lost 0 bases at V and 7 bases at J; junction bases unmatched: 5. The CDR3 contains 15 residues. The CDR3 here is CASSLVAGEGNIQYF. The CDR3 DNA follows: TGCGCCAGCAGCTTGGTAGCGGGAGAGGGGAACATTCAGTACTTC.

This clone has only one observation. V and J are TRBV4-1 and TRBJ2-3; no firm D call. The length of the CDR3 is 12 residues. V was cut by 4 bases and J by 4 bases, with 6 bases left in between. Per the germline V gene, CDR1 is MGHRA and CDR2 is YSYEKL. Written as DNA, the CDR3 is TGCGCCAGCAGCCCCCACTCAGATACGCAGTATTTT. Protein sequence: CASSPHSDTQYF.

CDR3: CASSLASLDGNQPQHF. CDR3 DNA sequence: TGTGCCAGCAGCTTAGCAAGTCTCGACGGCAATCAGCCCCAGCATTTT. This chain joins TRBV7-9 and TRBJ1-5; no clear D gene. The CDR3 length is 16 residues. Germline CDR1 SEHNR, CDR2 FQNEAQ (reference sequence). The V and J ends lost 0 bases and 2 bases respectively, with 11 bases between them.

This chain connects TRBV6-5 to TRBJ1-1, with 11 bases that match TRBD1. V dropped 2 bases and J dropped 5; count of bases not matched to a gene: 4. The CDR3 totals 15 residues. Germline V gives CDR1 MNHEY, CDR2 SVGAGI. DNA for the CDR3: TGTGCCAGCAGTTACGGGGACAGGGGGGGAACTGAAGCTTTCTTT. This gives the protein CASSYGDRGGTEAFF.